A single sample is the source of the 15 T cell receptor beta chains below, sequenced in a study of OX40 agonist ivuxolimab in advanced cancers. Clones were read by immunoSEQ multiplex PCR, and TCRdb kept only the in-frame ones, dropping some. The repertoire holds 50,000 to 60,000 clones, with about nine tenths as singletons. The sample consisted of CD4+ or CD8+ T cells sorted from blood, taken in a trial of the OX40 agonist ivuxolimab. The source of these receptors is an adult with an advanced solid tumor such as melanoma, head and neck, liver or kidney cancer.

The chain couples TRBV5-4 to TRBJ1-1, with D unresolved. CDR1 and CDR2 from the germline V gene are SGHNT and YYREEE (reference sequence). This CDR3 has 14 amino acids. V lost 2 bases and J 2 bases, leaving 10 bases between the germline ends. As DNA, the CDR3 is TGTGCCAGCAGCTTAAGACTTCCTAACACTGAAGCTTTCTTT. Protein sequence: CASSLRLPNTEAFF. The full variable domain, completed using reference TRBV5-4 and TRBJ1-1, is ETGVTQSPTHLIKTRGQQVTLRCSSQSGHNTVSWYQQALGQGPQFIFQYYREEENGRGNFPPRFSGLQFPNYSSELNVNALELDDSALYLCASSLRLPNTEAFFGQGTRLTVV.

V is TRBV4-2 and J is TRBJ1-4; 8 bases are shared with TRBD1. V shed 3 bases and J 3 bases; nucleotides not matched to a gene: 3. This CDR3 is 15 amino acids long. Germline V gene data show CDR1 as LGHNA and CDR2 as YNFKEQ. The CDR3 DNA reads as TGTGCCAGCAGCCAGCCGGGACAGGCTAATGAAAAACTGTTTTTT. Amino acid sequence: CASSQPGQANEKLFF.

This clone was observed once. CDR3 in amino acids: CASSAHPTGTSGGDTQYF. The CDR3 bases are TGTGCCAGCAGTGCGCACCCCACCGGGACTAGTGGGGGAGATACGCAGTATTTT. This chain links TRBV6-1 with TRBJ2-3; 8 bases fit TRBD2. With V trimmed by 4 bases and J by 5 bases, 17 bases remained unmatched. Germline-derived CDR1 and CDR2 are MNHNS and SASEGT. The CDR3 is 18 residues long.

The chain uses TRBV5-1 and TRBJ2-5, with D maybe TRBD2 (6 bases). Germline CDR1 reads SGHRS; CDR2 reads YFSETQ. The CDR3 consists of 13 residues. V was trimmed by 6 bases and J by 3 bases, leaving 12 bases between them. The CDR3 DNA is TGCGCCAGCATGATAGCGGAAAAAGAGACCCAGTACTTC. Its protein product is CASMIAEKETQYF.

The rearrangement links TRBV5-4 to TRBJ1-1; no clear D. Germline CDR1 is SGHNT and CDR2 is YYREEE (reference sequence). Trimming removed 4 bases at V and 3 bases at J, with 19 bases between. The CDR3 consists of 16 residues. The CDR3 DNA follows: TGTGCCAGCAGCAGTATCGGGTCCTCACTAGACACTGAAGCTTTCTTT. Translation: CASSSIGSSLDTEAFF. The variable domain in full, completed from reference TRBV5-4 and TRBJ1-1, reads ETGVTQSPTHLIKTRGQQVTLRCSSQSGHNTVSWYQQALGQGPQFIFQYYREEENGRGNFPPRFSGLQFPNYSSELNVNALELDDSALYLCASSSIGSSLDTEAFFGQGTRLTVV.

J is TRBJ2-5 and V is TRBV7-2; possibly TRBD1 or TRBD2 for D (5 bases each). The CDR3 extends over 16 amino acids. Germline CDR1 and CDR2: SGHTA and FQGNSA. The ends were cut back, 1 base at V and 5 bases at J, with 17 bases in the middle. DNA of the CDR3: TGTGCCAGCAGCTTAGAAGGTTTGGGGACCCGGGAGACCCAGTACTTC. Translation gives CASSLEGLGTRETQYF.

The chain has TRBV7-9 and TRBJ1-4; D is undetermined. Per the germline V gene, CDR1 is SEHNR and CDR2 is FQNEAQ (reference sequence). The germline V and J ends were trimmed by 8 bases and 8 bases, with 9 bases remaining between them. The CDR3 is made up of 11 amino acids. CDR3 region: CASLLGEKLFF. CDR3 DNA: TGTGCCAGCCTGCTGGGGGAAAAACTGTTTTTT. Filled out from reference TRBV7-9 and TRBJ1-4, the complete variable domain reads DTGVSQNPRHKITKRGQNVTFRCDPISEHNRLYWYRQTLGQGPEFLTYFQNEAQLEKSRLLSDRFSAERPKGSFSTLEIQRTEQGDSAMYLCASLLGEKLFFGSGTQLSVL.

The rearrangement uses TRBV5-1 and TRBJ2-5; no reliable D call. Trimming shortened V by 1 base and J by 1 base, and 5 bases separated the two germline ends. CDR3 length: 13 amino acids. Per the germline V gene, CDR1 is SGHRS and CDR2 is YFSETQ. The CDR3 DNA follows: TGCGCCAGCAGCTTGCGGTTCCAAGAGACCCAGTACTTC. It is translated as CASSLRFQETQYF.

The V call is TRBV7-3, the J call TRBJ2-3, with TRBD1 identical over 7 bases. The germline V gene encodes CDR1 SGHTA and CDR2 FQGTGA. This CDR3 region has 16 residues. V shed 2 bases, J shed 3 bases, and the junction held 8 bases outside the gene matches. The CDR3 protein is CASSLGRNRGTDTQYF. The DNA of the CDR3 is TGTGCCAGCAGCTTAGGTCGGAACAGGGGTACAGATACGCAGTATTTT.

V and J are TRBV29-1 and TRBJ1-1; 7 bases match TRBD1. The CDR3 totals 14 residues. The trim removed 4 bases at V and 5 bases at J, leaving 10 bases unmatched. The V gene's germline CDR1 is SQVTM and CDR2 ANQGSEA. The CDR3 is CSVGFDRDGTEAFF. The CDR3 DNA sequence: TGCAGCGTTGGGTTTGACAGGGATGGTACTGAAGCTTTCTTT.

Only one count was recorded for this clone. The genes are TRBV29-1 and TRBJ1-2, with a possible D match to TRBD1 (5 bases). This CDR3 is built from 14 residues. CDR1 and CDR2 from the germline V gene are SQVTM and ANQGSEA. Trimming removed 3 bases at V and 3 bases at J, with 14 bases between. DNA of the CDR3: TGCAGCGTTGATGGGGGGAGTCTTTACTATGGCTACACCTTC. Translated, it gives CSVDGGSLYYGYTF.

The chain couples TRBV4-2 to TRBJ2-1; 10 bases are a match to TRBD2. V lost 2 bases, J lost 5 bases, and 6 bases stayed unmatched. CDR1 is LGHNA, CDR2 YNFKEQ, per germline. The CDR3 runs to 16 residues. CDR3 in amino acids: CASSQHGLADNNEQFF. The DNA for the CDR3 is TGTGCCAGCAGCCAACATGGACTAGCGGATAACAATGAGCAGTTCTTC.

The chain is built from TRBV27 and TRBJ1-1; 7 positions agree with TRBD1. Germline CDR1 is MNHEY and CDR2 is SMNVEV (reference sequence). The CDR3 length is 15 residues. J gave up 3 bases and V 2 bases, and 6 bases lay outside the gene matches. Here the CDR3 DNA reads TGTGCCAGCAGTTTAAATGACAGGGTGGACACTGAAGCTTTCTTT. This gives the protein CASSLNDRVDTEAFF.

The V call is TRBV5-4, the J call TRBJ1-2; TRBD1 matches at 8 bases. The CDR3 extends over 14 amino acids. Germline CDR1 and CDR2: SGHNT and YYREEE (reference sequence). With 4 bases clipped from V and 3 bases from J, the junction kept 5 bases outside the gene matches. CDR3 residues: CASSPGGVDYGYTF. Here the CDR3 DNA reads TGTGCCAGCAGCCCAGGGGGCGTGGACTATGGCTACACCTTC. The full variable domain, rest sourced from reference TRBV5-4 and TRBJ1-2, is ETGVTQSPTHLIKTRGQQVTLRCSSQSGHNTVSWYQQALGQGPQFIFQYYREEENGRGNFPPRFSGLQFPNYSSELNVNALELDDSALYLCASSPGGVDYGYTFGSGTRLTVV.

The rearrangement joins TRBV30 to TRBJ1-6, with D possibly matching TRBD1 (5 bases). V was cut by 0 bases and J by 9 bases, with 15 bases left in between. The CDR3 consists of 15 residues. CDR1 is GTSNPN, CDR2 SVGIG, per germline (reference sequence). This CDR3 reads CAWSVQQGLGSPLHF. The CDR3 DNA is TGTGCCTGGAGTGTACAGCAGGGTTTAGGTTCACCCCTCCACTTT.